A single sample is the source of the 9 T cell receptor beta chains below, sequenced in a study of control samples from healthy donors and cancer patients. Libraries were prepared by immunoSEQ multiplex PCR; TCRdb keeps only in-frame clonotypes and omits some of them. The profile shows under 150,000 clones, 70% to 90% of them singletons. The sample consisted of blood. The receptor set was obtained from a man between 35 and 55 years old in good health.

This rearrangement joins TRBV18 to TRBJ1-1, with 8 nucleotides matching TRBD1. The germline V gene encodes CDR1 KGHSH and CDR2 LQKENI. The CDR3 extends over 17 amino acids. The V segment lost 1 base and the J segment 2 bases; nucleotides outside the gene matches: 9. The CDR3 bases are TGTGCCAGCTCACCACTCGGACAGGGTGTGAGTAACACTGAAGCTTTCTTT. Its protein is CASSPLGQGVSNTEAFF.

In this sample, this clone turned up once. The chain uses TRBV3-1 (or the pseudogene TRBV3-2) and TRBJ2-3; D ambiguous. From germline, CDR1 is LGHDT and CDR2 YNNKEL (reference sequence). V dropped 4 bases and J dropped 14 bases, with 25 bases sitting between them. The CDR3 extends over 15 amino acids. The CDR3 sequence is CASSLARQNAPNLYF. The CDR3 nucleotides are TGTGCCAGCAGCCTTGCCCGTCAAAATGCCCCTAATTTGTATTTT.

CDR3 coding DNA: TGTGCCATCAGCTCAACCAATGAGCAGTTCTTC. Protein: CAISSTNEQFF. The chain has TRBV10-3 and TRBJ2-1; D remains unclear. With 6 bases removed from V and 6 bases from J, the gap between germline ends came to 6 bases. The CDR3 extends over 11 amino acids. Germline CDR1 and CDR2: ENHRY and SYGVKD.

The V gene is TRBV2, the J gene TRBJ1-1; D is ambiguous. Trimming cost V 6 bases and J 0 bases, with 11 bases left between them. Germline CDR1 reads SNHLY; CDR2 reads FYNNEI. This CDR3 comprises 14 residues. The CDR3 region has the DNA TGTGCCAGCAGAGGACGGAGATTGAACACTGAAGCTTTCTTT. It codes for CASRGRRLNTEAFF.

The chain uses TRBV5-1 and TRBJ1-4, with 7 positions matching TRBD1. J was trimmed by 8 bases and V by 4 bases; bases with no gene match: 11. Per the germline V gene, CDR1 is SGHRS and CDR2 is YFSETQ. The CDR3 has 15 residues. CDR3 nucleotide sequence: TGCGCCAGCAGCGCCAGGGGGGCCTGGTCCGAAAAACTGTTTTTT. This encodes CASSARGAWSEKLFF.

The V and J genes are TRBV6-5 and TRBJ1-2, with TRBD1 matching 7 bases. The CDR3 runs to 15 residues. Germline V CDR1 and CDR2: MNHEY, SVGAGI. Losses at the gene ends were 6 bases for V and 3 bases for J; bases not matched to a gene: 10. As DNA, the CDR3 is TGTGCCAGCAGAGTCACAGGGGCGAACTACTATGGCTACACCTTC. Protein sequence: CASRVTGANYYGYTF.

The rearrangement uses TRBV6-5 and TRBJ2-7; TRBD2 is a possible D gene (7 bases). Germline loops: CDR1 MNHEY, CDR2 SVGAGI. The CDR3 is made up of 15 amino acids. V lost 5 bases and J lost 1, with 15 bases in between. CDR3 nucleotide sequence: TGTGCCAGCAGTAAGGGGAGGGGGTGGTCCTACGAGCAGTACTTC. It translates to CASSKGRGWSYEQYF.

The V and J genes are TRBV9 and TRBJ1-3; no clear D. V lost 0 bases, J lost 0 bases, and 7 bases lay in between. There are 15 residues in the CDR3. In germline, CDR1 is SGDLS, CDR2 YYNGEE. CDR3 in DNA: TGTGCCAGCAGCGTAGGGAGTCTCTCTGGAAACACCATATATTTT. Its translation is CASSVGSLSGNTIYF. Complete variable domain (other parts from reference TRBV9 and TRBJ1-3): DSGVTQTPKHLITATGQRVTLRCSPRSGDLSVYWYQQSLDQGLQFLIQYYNGEERAKGNILERFSAQQFPDLHSELNLSSLELGDSALYFCASSVGSLSGNTIYFGEGSWLTVV.

The rearrangement links TRBV27 to TRBJ2-4; possible D gene TRBD2, 6 bases. The V and J ends lost 5 bases and 8 bases respectively, with 22 bases between them. Germline values: CDR1 MNHEY, CDR2 SMNVEV (reference sequence). CDR3 length: 16 residues. CDR3 nucleotide sequence: TGTGCCAGCAGTCCGGGGTGGGGCGCGGGGTCGTACATTCAGTACTTC. Translation gives CASSPGWGAGSYIQYF.